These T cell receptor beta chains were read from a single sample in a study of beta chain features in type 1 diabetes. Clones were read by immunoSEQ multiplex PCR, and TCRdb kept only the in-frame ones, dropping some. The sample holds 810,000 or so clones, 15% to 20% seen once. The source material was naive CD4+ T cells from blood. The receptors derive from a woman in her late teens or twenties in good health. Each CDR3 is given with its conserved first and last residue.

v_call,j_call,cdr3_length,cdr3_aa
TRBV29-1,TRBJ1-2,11,CSVEGTDGYTF
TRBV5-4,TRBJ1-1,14,CASSPDRGQGEAFF
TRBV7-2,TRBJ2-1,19,CASSLVLAGGPSVDNEQFF
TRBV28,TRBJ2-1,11,CASSRLNRQFF
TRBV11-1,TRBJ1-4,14,CASRDSGTGGKLFF
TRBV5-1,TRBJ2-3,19,CASSLGLMLAGQRTDTQYF
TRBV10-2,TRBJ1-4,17,CASSEFTTGTRNEKLFF
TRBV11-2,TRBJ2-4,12,CASSLRLDIQYF
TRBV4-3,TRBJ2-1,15,CASSQDHTVPGEQFF
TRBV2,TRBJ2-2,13,CASRDQNTGELFF
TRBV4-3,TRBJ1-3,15,CASSQEGGTGNTIYF